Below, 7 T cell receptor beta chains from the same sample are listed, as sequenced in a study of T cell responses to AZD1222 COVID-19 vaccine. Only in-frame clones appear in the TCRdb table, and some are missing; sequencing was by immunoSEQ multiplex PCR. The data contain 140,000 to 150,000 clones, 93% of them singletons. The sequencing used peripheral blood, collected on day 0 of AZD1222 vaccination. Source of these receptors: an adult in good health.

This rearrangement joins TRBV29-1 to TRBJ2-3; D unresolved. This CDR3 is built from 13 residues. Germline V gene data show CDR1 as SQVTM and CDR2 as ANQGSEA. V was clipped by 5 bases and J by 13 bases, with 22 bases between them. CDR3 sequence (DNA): TGCAGCGTTCGTCCTAACCCCCCATGGATGGAGTATTTT. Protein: CSVRPNPPWMEYF.

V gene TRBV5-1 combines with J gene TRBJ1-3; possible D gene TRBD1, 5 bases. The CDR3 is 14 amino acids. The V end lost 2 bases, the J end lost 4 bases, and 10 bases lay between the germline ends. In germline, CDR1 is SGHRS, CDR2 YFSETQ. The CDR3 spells CASSFAGRGNTIYF. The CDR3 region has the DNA TGCGCCAGCAGCTTCGCAGGGAGGGGAAACACCATATATTTT.

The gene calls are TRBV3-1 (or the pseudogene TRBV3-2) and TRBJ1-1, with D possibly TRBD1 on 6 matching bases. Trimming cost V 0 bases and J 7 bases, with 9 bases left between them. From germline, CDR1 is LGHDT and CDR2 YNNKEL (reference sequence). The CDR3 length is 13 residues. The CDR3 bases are TGTGCCAGCAGCCAAGACAGGGGACTTGAAGCTTTCTTT. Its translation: CASSQDRGLEAFF.

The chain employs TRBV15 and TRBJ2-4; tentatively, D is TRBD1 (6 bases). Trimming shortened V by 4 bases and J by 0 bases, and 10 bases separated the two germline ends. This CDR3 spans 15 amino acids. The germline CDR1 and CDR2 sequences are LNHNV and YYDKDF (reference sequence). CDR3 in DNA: TGTGCCACCAGCAACAGGGACGGAGCCAAAAACATTCAGTACTTC. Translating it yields CATSNRDGAKNIQYF.

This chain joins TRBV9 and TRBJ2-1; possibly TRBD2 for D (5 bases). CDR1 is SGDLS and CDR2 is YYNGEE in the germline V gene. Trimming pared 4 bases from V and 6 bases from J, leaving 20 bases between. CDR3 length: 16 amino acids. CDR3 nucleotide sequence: TGTGCCAGCAGCCAGAGATCATTCGGGGTTGGCAATGAGCAGTTCTTC. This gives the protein CASSQRSFGVGNEQFF.

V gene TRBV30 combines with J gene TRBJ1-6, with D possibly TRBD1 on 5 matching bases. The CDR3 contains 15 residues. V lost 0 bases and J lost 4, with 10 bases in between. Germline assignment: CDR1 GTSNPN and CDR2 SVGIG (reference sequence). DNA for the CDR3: TGTGCCTGGAGTGTAAACTCAGGGTATAATTCACCCCTCCACTTT. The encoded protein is CAWSVNSGYNSPLHF. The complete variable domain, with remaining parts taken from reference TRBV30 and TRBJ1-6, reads SQTIHQWPATLVQPVGSPLSLECTVEGTSNPNLYWYRQAAGRGLQLLFYSVGIGQISSEVPQNLSASRPQDRQFILSSKKLLLSDSGFYLCAWSVNSGYNSPLHFGNGTRLTVT.

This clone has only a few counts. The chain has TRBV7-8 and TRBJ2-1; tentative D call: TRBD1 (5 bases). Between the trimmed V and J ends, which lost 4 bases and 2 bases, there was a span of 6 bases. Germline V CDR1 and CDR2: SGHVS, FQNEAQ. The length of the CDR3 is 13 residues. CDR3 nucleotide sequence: TGTGCCAGCAGCTCGGACACCTACAATGAGCAGTTCTTC. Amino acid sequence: CASSSDTYNEQFF.